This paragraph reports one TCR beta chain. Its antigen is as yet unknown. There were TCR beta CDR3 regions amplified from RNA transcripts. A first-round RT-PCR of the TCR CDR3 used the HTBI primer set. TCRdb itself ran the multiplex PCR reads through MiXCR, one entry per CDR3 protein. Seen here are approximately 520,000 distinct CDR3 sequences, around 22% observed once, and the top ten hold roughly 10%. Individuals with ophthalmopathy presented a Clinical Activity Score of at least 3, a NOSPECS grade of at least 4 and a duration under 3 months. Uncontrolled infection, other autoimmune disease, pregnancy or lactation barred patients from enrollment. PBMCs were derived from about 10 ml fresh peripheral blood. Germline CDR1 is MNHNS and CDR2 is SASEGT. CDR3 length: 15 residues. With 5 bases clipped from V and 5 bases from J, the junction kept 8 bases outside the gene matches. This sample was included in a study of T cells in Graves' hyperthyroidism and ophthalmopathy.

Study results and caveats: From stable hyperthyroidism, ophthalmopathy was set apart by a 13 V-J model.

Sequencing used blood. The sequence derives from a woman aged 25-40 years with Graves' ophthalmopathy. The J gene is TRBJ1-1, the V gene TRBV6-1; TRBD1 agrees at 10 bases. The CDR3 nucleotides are TGTGCCAGCAGTAAAACGCGGACAGGGGGTACTGAAGCTTTCTTT. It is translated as CASSKTRTGGTEAFF.